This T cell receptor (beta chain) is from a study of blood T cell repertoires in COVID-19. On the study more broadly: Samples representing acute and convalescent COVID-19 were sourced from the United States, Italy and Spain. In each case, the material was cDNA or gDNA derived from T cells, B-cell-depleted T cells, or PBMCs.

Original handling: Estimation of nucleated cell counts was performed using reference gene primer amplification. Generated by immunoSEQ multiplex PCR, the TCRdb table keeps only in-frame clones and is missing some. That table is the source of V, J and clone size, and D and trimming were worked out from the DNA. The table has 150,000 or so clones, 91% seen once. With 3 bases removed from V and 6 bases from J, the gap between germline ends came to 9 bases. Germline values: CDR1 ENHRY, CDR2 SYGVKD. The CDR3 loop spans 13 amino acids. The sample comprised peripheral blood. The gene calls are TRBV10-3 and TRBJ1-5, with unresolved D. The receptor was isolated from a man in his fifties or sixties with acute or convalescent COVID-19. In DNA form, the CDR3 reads TGTGCCATCAGTGAAGAGGATAGTCAGCCCCAGCATTTT. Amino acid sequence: CAISEEDSQPQHF.